This T cell receptor beta chain is drawn from a study of shared clonotypes between healthy human individuals. Loaded into unsorted PBMC replicate PCRs was about 300 ng DNA, approximately 30,000 T cell genomes. The authors sequenced unsorted PBMC DNA on ten immunoSEQ deep assay plates. Assay used: immunoSEQ multiplex PCR; TCRdb lists only in-frame clones, some missing. The repertoire holds 520,000 or so clones, with 60% to 85% as singletons. General observations from the study: Expectations were that clonotype sharing among donors would be affected by sequencing depth.

On this clone: Its antigen remains unidentified.

Each unsorted sample relied on 90 million or so PBMCs as its source of genomic DNA. The CDR3 is 15 residues long. Germline assignment: CDR1 LGHNA and CDR2 YNFKEQ. V lost 0 bases and J 4 bases, leaving 12 bases between the germline ends. This TCR derives from a middle-aged woman in good health. Some clones in this sample may be carry-over from other donors' samples. The sequencing input was PBMCs. The J gene is TRBJ2-5, the V gene TRBV4-2, with D possibly matching TRBD1 (5 bases). CDR3 bases: TGTGCCAGCAGCCAAGAGGGGCAGGTCTTAGAGACCCAGTACTTC. Translation: CASSQEGQVLETQYF.